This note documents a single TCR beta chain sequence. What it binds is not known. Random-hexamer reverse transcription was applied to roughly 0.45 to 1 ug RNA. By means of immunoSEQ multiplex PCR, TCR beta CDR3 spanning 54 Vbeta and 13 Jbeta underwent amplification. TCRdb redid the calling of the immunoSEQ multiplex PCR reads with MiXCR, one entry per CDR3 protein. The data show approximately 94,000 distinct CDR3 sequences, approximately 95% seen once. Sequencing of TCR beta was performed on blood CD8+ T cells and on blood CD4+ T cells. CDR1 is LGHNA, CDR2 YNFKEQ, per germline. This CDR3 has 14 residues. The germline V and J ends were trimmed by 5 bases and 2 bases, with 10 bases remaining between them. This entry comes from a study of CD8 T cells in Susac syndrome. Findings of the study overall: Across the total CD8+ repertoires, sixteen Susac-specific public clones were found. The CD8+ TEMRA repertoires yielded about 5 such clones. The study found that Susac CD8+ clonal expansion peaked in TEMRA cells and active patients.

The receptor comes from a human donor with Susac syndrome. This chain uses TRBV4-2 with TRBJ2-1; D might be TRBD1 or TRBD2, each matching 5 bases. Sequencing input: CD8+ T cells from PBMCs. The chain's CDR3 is CASSSRDAYNEQFF. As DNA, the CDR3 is TGTGCCAGCAGCAGCCGGGACGCCTACAATGAGCAGTTCTTC.